Shown below are 23 T cell receptor beta chains from a single sample sequenced in a study of T cell repertoires in cytomegalovirus infection. TCRdb processed the reads anew with MiXCR; each CDR3 protein has one entry. The sample shows 680,000 or so distinct CDR3 sequences, 35% to 45% of them seen only once. The sample comprised PBMCs. Receptors originate from a human donor in good health (CMV status not recorded). Some clones in this sample may be carry-over from other donors' samples.

Only a few counts were recorded for this clonotype. The V call is TRBV28, the J call TRBJ2-7; TRBD1 matches 7 bases. CDR1 MDHEN and CDR2 SYDVKM come from the germline V gene. The ends lost 8 bases at V and 2 bases at J; junction bases unmatched: 9. The CDR3 runs 14 residues. The CDR3 DNA reads TGTGCCAGCGAAACATCCGGGACAGCCTACGAGCAGTACTTC. Translation: CASETSGTAYEQYF.

This clonotype was seen more than once but under ten times. The chain has TRBV27 and TRBJ2-7; the match to TRBD1 covers 10 bases. The germline V gene encodes CDR1 MNHEY and CDR2 SMNVEV (reference sequence). V shed 4 bases, J shed 5 bases, and the junction held 8 bases outside the gene matches. The CDR3 spans 15 residues. The CDR3 loop is CASSSLRDRGHEQYF. CDR3 DNA: TGTGCCAGCAGTTCCTTAAGGGACAGGGGTCACGAGCAGTACTTC.

The chain couples TRBV6-5 to TRBJ1-2, with TRBD1 matching 8 bases. After removal of 0 bases from V and 7 bases from J, the junction contained 10 bases not matched to a gene. The CDR3 sequence is 16 residues long. CDR1 is MNHEY, CDR2 SVGAGI, per germline. CDR3 region: CASSYSHGQGASGYTF. The CDR3 DNA reads TGTGCCAGCAGTTACTCTCATGGCCAGGGGGCCAGTGGCTACACCTTC.

The sample holds many counts of this clonotype. The rearrangement uses TRBV7-2 and TRBJ1-4; D not resolved. CDR1 and CDR2 (germline): SGHTA, FQGNSA. The length of the CDR3 is 16 residues. V was shortened by 1 base and J by 0 bases, with 9 bases between the two germline ends. In DNA, the CDR3 is TGTGCCAGCAGCTTAGAACTGGCGGCAACTAATGAAAAACTGTTTTTT. It codes for CASSLELAATNEKLFF.

In nucleotides, the CDR3 is TGTGCCAGCAGCAAACAGGGACGGTCTGAGCAGTACTTC. Its translation: CASSKQGRSEQYF. The chain is built from TRBV6-2 or TRBV6-3 and TRBJ2-7, with D perhaps TRBD1 (6 bases). Germline-derived CDR1 and CDR2 are MNHEY and SVGEGT. V gave up 6 bases and J gave up 7 bases, with 16 bases separating them. The CDR3 sequence is 13 residues long.

In its sample, this clonotype was seen a few times. The gene calls are TRBV28 and TRBJ1-1; TRBD1 matches at 9 bases. This CDR3 region has 15 residues. Germline CDR1 reads MDHEN; CDR2 reads SYDVKM. Trimming took 3 bases from V and 7 from J; bases not matched to a gene: 9. The CDR3 DNA sequence: TGTGCCAGCAGTTTTTGGACAGGGGTTACTGTTGAAGCTTTCTTT. Translation gives CASSFWTGVTVEAFF. The variable domain in full, with the rest retrieved from reference TRBV28 and TRBJ1-1, is DVKVTQSSRYLVKRTGEKVFLECVQDMDHENMFWYRQDPGLGLRLIYFSYDVKMKEKGDIPEGYSVSREKKERFSLILESASTNQTSMYLCASSFWTGVTVEAFFGQGTRLTVV.

The chain joins TRBV7-2 to TRBJ2-4; the D gene is possibly TRBD2 (6 bases). Trimming pared 4 bases from V and 15 bases from J, leaving 19 bases between. Germline CDR1 reads SGHTA; CDR2 reads FQGNSA. The CDR3 is 13 residues long. CDR3 nucleotides: TGTGCCAGCAGCTCGGTCCAAACCGGGAGTCGGTACTTC. Translating it yields CASSSVQTGSRYF.

This clonotype turned up a few times. CDR3 DNA sequence: TGTGCCAGCAGCCCCCTCGGATACAGGGCGGGCACTGAAGCTTTCTTT. Translated: CASSPLGYRAGTEAFF. The chain is built from TRBV7-2 and TRBJ1-1; D might be TRBD1 (6 bases). The V gene's germline CDR1 is SGHTA and CDR2 FQGNSA. V shed 5 bases and J shed 4 bases, with 20 bases lying between them. The CDR3 spans 16 residues. Together with reference TRBV7-2 and TRBJ1-1, the CDR3 gives the full variable domain: GAGVSQSPSNKVTEKGKDVELRCDPISGHTALYWYRQSLGQGLEFLIYFQGNSAPDKSGLPSDRFSAERTGGSVSTLTIQRTQQEDSAVYLCASSPLGYRAGTEAFFGQGTRLTVV.

The rearrangement joins TRBV3-1 to TRBJ1-5; no reliable D call. The CDR3 runs to 14 residues. Germline V gene sequence: CDR1 LGHDT, CDR2 YNNKEL (reference sequence). The V end lost 0 bases, the J end lost 4 bases, and 7 bases lay between the germline ends. CDR3 in DNA: TGTGCCAGCAGCCAAGATTTGGGGAATCAGCCCCAGCATTTT. Translation gives CASSQDLGNQPQHF.

This clonotype has a count of ten or more. The genes are TRBV7-2 and TRBJ1-4, with unresolved D. The V end lost 1 base, the J end lost 3 bases, and 9 bases lay between the germline ends. This CDR3 has 15 residues. CDR1 and CDR2 from the germline V gene are SGHTA and FQGNSA. The CDR3 sequence: CASSLVRGANEKLFF. The CDR3 DNA follows: TGTGCCAGCAGCTTAGTTCGGGGAGCTAATGAAAAACTGTTTTTT.

This rearrangement joins TRBV20-1 to TRBJ1-2; TRBD1 is a possible D gene (6 bases). The V end was cut by 1 base, the J end by 6 bases, with 12 bases between. The CDR3 is made up of 13 amino acids. Germline V gene data show CDR1 as DFQATT and CDR2 as SNEGSKA (reference sequence). The CDR3 sequence is CSARAQGDHGYTF. The CDR3, as DNA: TGCAGTGCTAGAGCACAGGGCGATCATGGCTACACCTTC.

The table lists this clonotype with a few counts. The chain combines TRBV27 with TRBJ1-1; D may be TRBD1 (6 bases). The ends were cut back, 6 bases at V and 7 bases at J, with 21 bases in the middle. This CDR3 is built from 15 residues. Germline values: CDR1 MNHEY, CDR2 SMNVEV (reference sequence). CDR3 sequence: CASSQPPGRGHEAFF. Written as DNA, the CDR3 is TGTGCCAGCAGCCAACCCCCAGGACGGGGACATGAAGCTTTCTTT.

This clonotype was seen many times. The CDR3 protein is CASSLRGANTYGYTF. CDR3 nucleotide sequence: TGTGCCAGCAGTTTGAGGGGCGCCAATACCTATGGCTACACCTTC. The J gene is TRBJ1-2, the V gene TRBV28, with TRBD1 as a possible D gene (5 bases). The CDR3 extends over 15 amino acids. The germline CDR1 and CDR2 sequences are MDHEN and SYDVKM. V was shortened by 3 bases and J by 4 bases, with 15 bases between the two germline ends.

With respect to this clonotype: A much larger clone lies a single base off, so this may be a read error. J is TRBJ2-1 and V is TRBV19, with 9 bases lining up with TRBD1. The junction had 8 bases not matched to a gene; V was cut back by 4 bases and J by 7 bases. Per germline, CDR1 LNHDA and CDR2 SQIVND (reference sequence). CDR3 length: 15 residues. The CDR3 nucleotides are TGTGCCAGTAGTAGACCCGGGACAGGGTTAAATGAGCAGTTCTTC. It yields the protein CASSRPGTGLNEQFF.

A few counts support this clonotype. This rearrangement joins TRBV28 to TRBJ2-7; a weak D match, TRBD1 (6 bases). This CDR3 comprises 13 residues. CDR1 and CDR2 from the germline V gene are MDHEN and SYDVKM. The V end lost 7 bases, the J end lost 5 bases, and 15 bases lay between the germline ends. The CDR3 region has the DNA TGTGCCAGCACCCAACAGGGCACCCACGAGCAGTACTTC. Protein product: CASTQQGTHEQYF.

J is TRBJ2-3 and V is TRBV4-1, with 10 bases matching TRBD2. The CDR3 has 16 residues. The germline V gene encodes CDR1 MGHRA and CDR2 YSYEKL. The V and J ends lost 2 bases and 5 bases, in that order; junction bases with no gene match: 7. CDR3 loop: CASSQTSGGALDTQYF. The DNA for the CDR3 is TGCGCCAGCAGCCAAACCAGCGGGGGGGCGTTAGATACGCAGTATTTT.

This rearrangement joins TRBV25-1 to TRBJ2-7, with 8 nucleotides matching TRBD2. The junction had 9 bases not matched to a gene; V was cut back by 2 bases and J by 0 bases. This CDR3 region has 17 residues. The germline CDR1 and CDR2 sequences are MGHDK and SYGVNS. The CDR3 region is CASSEEKRSGSSYEQYF. CDR3 in DNA: TGTGCCAGCAGTGAAGAGAAGAGGAGCGGGAGCTCCTACGAGCAGTACTTC.

This clonotype was seen many times. The chain has TRBV28 and TRBJ2-7, with 10 bases that match TRBD2. After removal of 6 bases from V and 0 bases from J, the junction contained 11 bases not matched to a gene. This CDR3 is built from 17 residues. CDR1 is MDHEN and CDR2 is SYDVKM in the germline V gene. The CDR3 is CASRTYRTSGNSYEQYF. The CDR3 coding sequence is TGTGCCAGCAGGACTTATCGGACTAGCGGTAACTCCTACGAGCAGTACTTC.

The genes are TRBV19 and TRBJ1-1; the D gene is possibly TRBD1 (6 bases). The CDR3 spans 17 residues. The germline CDR1 and CDR2 sequences are LNHDA and SQIVND (reference sequence). The germline V and J ends were trimmed by 1 base and 3 bases, with 18 bases remaining between them. In DNA form, the CDR3 reads TGTGCCAGTAGTATAGCCGCGGACAGTTCGATATACACTGAAGCTTTCTTT. This translates into CASSIAADSSIYTEAFF. The full variable domain, with the rest looked up from reference TRBV19 and TRBJ1-1, is DGGITQSPKYLFRKEGQNVTLSCEQNLNHDAMYWYRQDPGQGLRLIYYSQIVNDFQKGDIAEGYSVSREKKESFPLTVTSAQKNPTAFYLCASSIAADSSIYTEAFFGQGTRLTVV.

The table lists this clonotype with many counts. J is TRBJ1-2 and V is TRBV12-3 or TRBV12-4, with D possibly matching TRBD1 (5 bases). Trimming took off 3 bases at V and 4 bases at J, with 12 bases between the two ends. The CDR3 is 14 amino acids. The CDR3 protein is CASSFGAAFYGYTF. In nucleotides, the CDR3 is TGTGCCAGCAGTTTCGGGGCAGCCTTCTATGGCTACACCTTC.

Comments on this clonotype: The germline gene is not matched at one end of the junction; a read error may be the cause. The chain links TRBV18 to TRBJ1-2; 7 nucleotides agree with TRBD1. Germline CDR1 reads KGHSH; CDR2 reads LQKENI. The CDR3 has 12 residues. The DNA of the CDR3 is TGTGCCAGCTCGCTAACAGGGGACGTCAAACTCTTT. This translates into CASSLTGDVKLF.

Only a few counts were recorded for this clonotype. J is TRBJ1-2 and V is TRBV7-9; TRBD1 is a possible D gene (6 bases). V dropped 0 bases and J dropped 3 bases, with 11 bases sitting between them. CDR3 length: 15 amino acids. Germline assignment: CDR1 SEHNR and CDR2 FQNEAQ (reference sequence). The DNA of the CDR3 is TGTGCCAGCAGCTTAGCCGGACAGCAATACTATGGCTACACCTTC. Protein product: CASSLAGQQYYGYTF. Using reference TRBV7-9 and TRBJ1-2 for the parts outside the CDR3, the full variable domain is DTGVSQNPRHKITKRGQNVTFRCDPISEHNRLYWYRQTLGQGPEFLTYFQNEAQLEKSRLLSDRFSAERPKGSFSTLEIQRTEQGDSAMYLCASSLAGQQYYGYTFGSGTRLTVV.

This clonotype was seen more than once but under ten times. V and J are TRBV6-5 and TRBJ1-3; weak D call: TRBD1 (5 bases). The CDR3 has 17 amino acids. The germline V and J ends were trimmed by 5 bases and 1 base, with 18 bases remaining between them. Germline CDR1 is MNHEY and CDR2 is SVGAGI. In nucleotides, the CDR3 is TGTGCCAGCAGTCCCCTCCAGGACATGGTGTCTGGAAACACCATATATTTT. Translating gives CASSPLQDMVSGNTIYF.